The following is a T cell receptor beta chain sequence with its context. Its target is not known. The record originates from a study of T cell repertoires in cytomegalovirus infection. The length of the CDR3 is 13 residues. V shed 8 bases, J shed 1 base, and the junction held 5 bases outside the gene matches. The V gene's germline CDR1 is GTSNPN and CDR2 SVGIG (reference sequence). TCRdb re-derived calls from the reads in MiXCR, one entry per CDR3 protein. Of around 540,000 distinct CDR3 sequences listed, 33% are singletons. The clonotype was recovered from a human donor in good health (CMV status not recorded). Some clones in this sample may be carry-over from other donors' samples. The chain uses TRBV30 and TRBJ2-5, with 9 bases identical to TRBD2. The specimen was cultured PBMCs, collected from culture after CMV antigen stimulation. The CDR3: CATGTSFQETQYF. CDR3 nucleotides: TGTGCCACCGGGACTAGCTTCCAAGAGACCCAGTACTTC.